The 31 T cell receptor beta chains listed next were all sequenced from one sample in a study of shared clonotypes between healthy human individuals. Clones were sequenced by immunoSEQ multiplex PCR, and TCRdb holds only the in-frame ones, with some missing. The sample has 2 million to 2.5 million clones; over 85% are singletons. Sample: naive CD4+ T cells sorted from blood. Subset reported: CD45RA+ positively selected. The receptors originated from a man younger than 35 in good health.

V usage is TRBV27 and J usage is TRBJ2-3; possibly TRBD1 for D (5 bases). The germline V gene encodes CDR1 MNHEY and CDR2 SMNVEV (reference sequence). The CDR3 extends over 17 amino acids. Trimming removed 5 bases at V and 4 bases at J, with 22 bases between. The CDR3: CASSPSLGRARADTQYF. The CDR3 region has the DNA TGTGCCAGCAGTCCCTCCCTCGGCAGGGCTAGAGCAGATACGCAGTATTTT.

The chain links TRBV30 to TRBJ1-5; possibly TRBD1 for D (6 bases). The germline V and J ends were trimmed by 3 bases and 2 bases, with 11 bases remaining between them. This CDR3 comprises 14 residues. The germline V gene encodes CDR1 GTSNPN and CDR2 SVGIG (reference sequence). The CDR3 DNA reads as TGTGCCTGGAGAGGGACACGCGGCAATCAGCCCCAGCATTTT. Its protein is CAWRGTRGNQPQHF.

This chain uses TRBV5-1 with TRBJ2-1; D is undetermined. With 4 bases removed from V and 5 bases from J, the gap between germline ends came to 7 bases. This CDR3 comprises 12 residues. The germline V gene encodes CDR1 SGHRS and CDR2 YFSETQ. The CDR3 sequence is CASSLLDNEQFF. In DNA form, the CDR3 reads TGCGCCAGCAGCCTCTTAGACAATGAGCAGTTCTTC.

In the case of this clone: One base away lies a much larger clone, so this may be a sequencing read error. The chain is built from TRBV9 and TRBJ2-2; 12 bases fit TRBD2. From germline, CDR1 is SGDLS and CDR2 YYNGEE. This CDR3 region has 15 residues. V gave up 4 bases and J gave up 5 bases; unmatched junction bases: 3. CDR3 nucleotide sequence: TGTGCCAGCAGCATAGGGACTAGCGGGACCGGGGAGCTGTTTTTT. This gives the protein CASSIGTSGTGELFF.

The chain employs TRBV7-2 and TRBJ2-7, with a tentative D call TRBD1 (6 bases). This CDR3 comprises 15 residues. Germline assignment: CDR1 SGHTA and CDR2 FQGNSA. V was cut by 5 bases and J by 3 bases, with 17 bases left in between. The CDR3 sequence: CASSIKQGEIYEQYF. In DNA form, the CDR3 reads TGTGCCAGCAGCATCAAACAGGGAGAAATCTACGAGCAGTACTTC.

The genes are TRBV7-9 and TRBJ1-5, with D unresolved. Germline V CDR1 and CDR2: SEHNR, FQNEAQ (reference sequence). The CDR3 is 16 amino acids. V shed 0 bases and J shed 3 bases, with 12 bases lying between them. CDR3 region: CASSLAGIGFNQPQHF. The DNA of the CDR3 is TGTGCCAGCAGCTTAGCAGGGATTGGGTTCAATCAGCCCCAGCATTTT.

J is TRBJ1-1 and V is TRBV2; TRBD1 is a possible D gene (5 bases). The CDR3 length is 14 residues. The V gene's germline CDR1 is SNHLY and CDR2 FYNNEI. V was clipped by 6 bases and J by 4 bases, with 15 bases between them. The CDR3 nucleotides are TGTGCCAGCAGCGCCTGGGGGGGTGTCACTGAAGCTTTCTTT. As protein: CASSAWGGVTEAFF.

The genes are TRBV19 and TRBJ1-6, with a possible D match to TRBD1 (5 bases). CDR3 size: 17 residues. CDR1 LNHDA and CDR2 SQIVND come from the germline V gene (reference sequence). The V end lost 3 bases, the J end lost 0 bases, and 12 bases lay between the germline ends. CDR3 in DNA: TGTGCCAGTAGTATGACAGCCACCTTCTCCTATAATTCACCCCTCCACTTT. Amino acid sequence: CASSMTATFSYNSPLHF. Variable domain in full (rest from reference TRBV19 and TRBJ1-6): DGGITQSPKYLFRKEGQNVTLSCEQNLNHDAMYWYRQDPGQGLRLIYYSQIVNDFQKGDIAEGYSVSREKKESFPLTVTSAQKNPTAFYLCASSMTATFSYNSPLHFGNGTRLTVT.

The chain carries TRBV5-1 and TRBJ1-2, with 8 bases matching TRBD1. Looked up from germline, CDR1 is SGHRS and CDR2 is YFSETQ. J lost 4 bases, V lost 1 base, and 9 bases had no gene match. The CDR3 length is 16 residues. CDR3: CASSLSDRGFSYGYTF. CDR3 DNA: TGCGCCAGCAGCTTGTCCGACAGGGGATTTTCCTATGGCTACACCTTC.

As to this clone: The identical CDR3 is also encoded by other nucleotide sequences in the sample. This rearrangement joins TRBV5-1 to TRBJ1-3; D unclear. The CDR3 length is 16 residues. V was pared by 0 bases and J by 0 bases, with 10 bases between. From germline, CDR1 is SGHRS and CDR2 YFSETQ. The chain's CDR3 is CASSLEGTSSGNTIYF. DNA for the CDR3: TGCGCCAGCAGCTTGGAGGGCACCAGCTCTGGAAACACCATATATTTT.

This clone came up once. The gene calls are TRBV5-6 and TRBJ1-6, with a weak D call TRBD1 (5 bases). The CDR3 is 15 amino acids. Germline V CDR1 and CDR2: SGHDT, YYEEEE. V was shortened by 0 bases and J by 7 bases, with 11 bases between the two germline ends. As DNA, the CDR3 is TGTGCCAGCAGCTTGGAACGGGGGAACAATTCACCCCTCCACTTT. The encoded protein is CASSLERGNNSPLHF. Full variable domain (outside the CDR3, taken from reference TRBV5-6 and TRBJ1-6): DAGVTQSPTHLIKTRGQQVTLRCSPKSGHDTVSWYQQALGQGPQFIFQYYEEEERQRGNFPDRFSGHQFPNYSSELNVNALLLGDSALYLCASSLERGNNSPLHFGNGTRLTVT.

V and J are TRBV7-2 and TRBJ1-1; D is undetermined. The CDR3 covers 15 residues. Germline values: CDR1 SGHTA, CDR2 FQGNSA. V was trimmed by 1 base and J by 0 bases, leaving 9 bases between them. CDR3 nucleotides: TGTGCCAGCAGCTTAGTTTCCGGCATGAACACTGAAGCTTTCTTT. This codes for CASSLVSGMNTEAFF.

V and J are TRBV6-5 and TRBJ2-7, with 9 positions matching TRBD2. Germline CDR1 reads MNHEY; CDR2 reads SVGAGI. The junction had 7 bases not matched to a gene; V was cut back by 6 bases and J by 1 base. There are 15 residues in the CDR3. CDR3 loop: CASSPLAGKSYEQYF. CDR3 sequence (DNA): TGTGCCAGCAGCCCCCTAGCGGGAAAATCCTACGAGCAGTACTTC.

This sequence joins TRBV6-6 and TRBJ2-7, with 9 bases that match TRBD1. Germline-derived CDR1 and CDR2 are MNHNY and SVGAGI (reference sequence). This CDR3 comprises 14 residues. V lost 6 bases, J lost 1 base, and 4 bases stayed unmatched. The CDR3 is CASSRDRDSYEQYF. The CDR3 DNA sequence: TGTGCCAGCAGCAGGGACAGGGATTCCTACGAGCAGTACTTC.

Points on this clone: The sample carries other DNA sequences with the same CDR3. The CDR3 DNA reads as TGTGCCAGCAGCTTAGGACTCAATGAGCAGTTCTTC. This codes for CASSLGLNEQFF. The chain carries TRBV7-2 and TRBJ2-1; no clear D. CDR1 is SGHTA, CDR2 FQGNSA, per germline. Trimming removed 1 base at V and 6 bases at J, with 4 bases between. The CDR3 is 12 residues long.

The J gene is TRBJ1-4, the V gene TRBV28; 7 bases are shared with TRBD1. The CDR3 totals 15 residues. Germline V lookup: CDR1 MDHEN, CDR2 SYDVKM. After removal of 6 bases from V and 3 bases from J, the junction contained 7 bases not matched to a gene. The CDR3 nucleotides are TGTGCCAGCAGACCCGCCGGGACAGCTAATGAAAAACTGTTTTTT. It yields the protein CASRPAGTANEKLFF.

This rearrangement joins TRBV7-8 to TRBJ2-7; possible D gene TRBD2, 5 bases. Germline V gene data show CDR1 as SGHVS and CDR2 as FQNEAQ. The CDR3 contains 14 residues. V lost 6 bases to trimming and J lost 3 bases, with 15 bases between them. CDR3 coding DNA: TGTGCCAGCAGTCGTAGCGCCTTGGACTACGAGCAGTACTTC. Translated: CASSRSALDYEQYF.

The CDR3 is CASKVGGGDYGYTF. DNA for the CDR3: TGTGCCAGCAAAGTAGGAGGGGGCGACTATGGCTACACCTTC. V gene TRBV7-2 combines with J gene TRBJ1-2; 7 bases are shared with TRBD1. Germline trimming cut 7 bases from V and 3 bases from J; bases unmatched to any gene: 8. The germline CDR1 and CDR2 sequences are SGHTA and FQGNSA. The CDR3 is 14 residues long.

A word on this clone: A much larger clone sits a single nucleotide away, making a read error possible. This sample also contains other DNA sequences that code for the same CDR3. The rearrangement links TRBV2 to TRBJ1-4; the D gene is possibly TRBD1 (5 bases). The germline CDR1 and CDR2 sequences are SNHLY and FYNNEI. The CDR3 runs to 14 residues. CDR3 loop: CASSEGTTNEKLFF. For the CDR3, the DNA is TGTGCCAGCAGTGAAGGGACAACTAATGAGAAACTGTTTTTT. Full variable domain (remainder filled in from reference TRBV2 and TRBJ1-4): EPEVTQTPSHQVTQMGQEVILRCVPISNHLYFYWYRQILGQKVEFLVSFYNNEISEKSEIFDDQFSVERPDGSNFTLKIRSTKLEDSAMYFCASSEGTTNEKLFFGSGTQLSVL.

CDR3: CASSWGTGATEAFF. CDR3 sequence (DNA): TGTGCCAGCAGTTGGGGGACAGGGGCCACTGAAGCTTTCTTT. The chain carries TRBV6-5 and TRBJ1-1, with TRBD1 matching over 10 bases. Trimming cost V 4 bases and J 4 bases; bases outside gene matches: 3. The germline V gene encodes CDR1 MNHEY and CDR2 SVGAGI. The CDR3 is 14 amino acids.

The V and J genes are TRBV11-2 and TRBJ2-7; D gene uncertain. This CDR3 is 14 amino acids long. Between the trimmed V and J ends, which lost 2 bases and 1 base, there was a span of 9 bases. CDR1 SGHAT and CDR2 FQNNGV come from the germline V gene. DNA of the CDR3: TGTGCCAGCAGCTTATACGAGGTATCCTACGAGCAGTACTTC. Protein sequence: CASSLYEVSYEQYF.

The chain couples TRBV7-8 to TRBJ2-5; D remains unclear. The germline V and J ends were trimmed by 7 bases and 4 bases, with 16 bases remaining between them. Germline V gene sequence: CDR1 SGHVS, CDR2 FQNEAQ. There are 14 residues in the CDR3. The CDR3 DNA sequence: TGTGCCAGCACCCTAATGGCAGTAGGAGAGACCCAGTACTTC. It specifies CASTLMAVGETQYF.

The chain recombines TRBV5-6 with TRBJ1-2; D ambiguous. In germline, CDR1 is SGHDT, CDR2 YYEEEE. The V end was cut by 4 bases, the J end by 0 bases, with 16 bases between. The length of the CDR3 is 16 residues. CDR3 in DNA: TGTGCCAGCAGCCTGGGAGCGGGTGCTGCTAACTATGGCTACACCTTC. The encoded protein is CASSLGAGAANYGYTF.

V and J are TRBV7-8 and TRBJ1-1; D gene ambiguous. This CDR3 is built from 14 residues. V lost 3 bases to trimming and J lost 1 base, with 9 bases between them. Germline-derived CDR1 and CDR2 are SGHVS and FQNEAQ. Here the CDR3 DNA reads TGTGCCAGCAGCTTTACGGCAGCGAACACTGAAGCTTTCTTT. This translates into CASSFTAANTEAFF.

This rearrangement joins TRBV18 to TRBJ1-2, with D unresolved. V was trimmed by 2 bases and J by 7 bases, leaving 11 bases between them. Germline CDR1 is KGHSH and CDR2 is LQKENI. This CDR3 is 13 amino acids long. DNA of the CDR3: TGTGCCAGCTCACCATTCCTAGCGAGTGGCTACACCTTC. Translated: CASSPFLASGYTF.

This chain links TRBV6-1 with TRBJ2-7, with D uncertain. This CDR3 has 12 amino acids. The V end was cut by 6 bases, the J end by 0 bases, with 6 bases between. CDR1 MNHNS and CDR2 SASEGT come from the germline V gene. CDR3 residues: CASRSFSYEQYF. The CDR3, as DNA: TGTGCCAGCAGAAGCTTCTCCTACGAGCAGTACTTC.

V usage is TRBV7-6 and J usage is TRBJ2-3, with 8 bases identical to TRBD2. Germline V gives CDR1 SGHVS, CDR2 FNYEAQ. The CDR3 consists of 15 residues. V lost 5 bases and J lost 3; bases outside the gene matches: 7. The CDR3 protein is CASSPRTSPTDTQYF. CDR3 coding DNA: TGTGCCAGCAGCCCACGGACTAGCCCGACAGATACGCAGTATTTT.

CDR3 sequence reads: CSVSTGGLYQPQHF. CDR3 in DNA: TGCAGCGTGTCGACAGGGGGCCTGTATCAGCCCCAGCATTTT. The J gene is TRBJ1-5, the V gene TRBV29-1, with 10 bases aligning to TRBD1. Looked up from germline, CDR1 is SQVTM and CDR2 is ANQGSEA. The CDR3 totals 14 residues. After removal of 6 bases from V and 5 bases from J, the junction contained 7 bases not matched to a gene. The complete variable domain, with remaining parts taken from reference TRBV29-1 and TRBJ1-5, reads SAVISQKPSRDICQRGTSLTIQCQVDSQVTMMFWYRQQPGQSLTLIATANQGSEATYESGFVIDKFPISRPNLTFSTLTVSNMSPEDSSIYLCSVSTGGLYQPQHFGDGTRLSIL.

On this clone: Other DNA sequences in this specimen translate into the identical CDR3. This chain joins TRBV7-2 and TRBJ1-6; D uncertain. V was trimmed by 1 base and J by 4 bases, leaving 8 bases between them. This CDR3 is 15 amino acids long. The germline V gene has CDR1 SGHTA and CDR2 FQGNSA. The CDR3 coding sequence is TGTGCCAGCAGCTTAGAGGGTCAATATAATTCACCCCTCCACTTT. It codes for CASSLEGQYNSPLHF.

The chain combines TRBV30 with TRBJ2-2, with D perhaps TRBD1 or TRBD2 (6 bases each). This CDR3 is 16 amino acids long. Germline values: CDR1 GTSNPN, CDR2 SVGIG (reference sequence). V was clipped by 4 bases and J by 4 bases, with 19 bases between them. As DNA, the CDR3 is TGTGCCTGGACCCTCACGGGGGCACGCGGCACCGGGGAGCTGTTTTTT. It yields the protein CAWTLTGARGTGELFF.

The chain combines TRBV7-9 with TRBJ2-1, with 12 nucleotides matching TRBD2. This CDR3 contains 13 residues. Germline CDR1 and CDR2: SEHNR and FQNEAQ (reference sequence). V was pared by 10 bases and J by 5 bases, with 3 bases of the junction left unmatched. This CDR3 reads CATRLAGDNEQFF. The DNA of the CDR3 is TGTGCCACCAGACTAGCGGGAGACAATGAGCAGTTCTTC. The variable domain in full, completed from reference TRBV7-9 and TRBJ2-1, reads DTGVSQNPRHKITKRGQNVTFRCDPISEHNRLYWYRQTLGQGPEFLTYFQNEAQLEKSRLLSDRFSAERPKGSFSTLEIQRTEQGDSAMYLCATRLAGDNEQFFGPGTRLTVL.